A single sample gave rise to the 26 T cell receptor beta chains below, sequenced in a study of early T cells in non-severe SARS-CoV-2 infection. MiXCR, run by TCRdb on the 5' RACE reads, gives a single entry per CDR3 protein. The table records about 71,000 distinct CDR3 sequences, under 15% of them present only once. The source was whole blood, collected at baseline. Receptors originate from an adult who was a healthcare worker with PCR-confirmed SARS-CoV-2 infection or an uninfected control (not recorded which).

V gene TRBV7-2 combines with J gene TRBJ2-2; 11 bases fit TRBD2. Trimming took 2 bases from V and 1 from J; bases not matched to a gene: 3. The CDR3 runs to 17 residues. Germline values: CDR1 SGHTA, CDR2 FQGNSA. The DNA for the CDR3 is TGTGCCAGCAGCTTACGTACTAGCGGGGGGAACACCGGGGAGCTGTTTTTT. As protein: CASSLRTSGGNTGELFF.

V gene TRBV5-1 combines with J gene TRBJ2-1, with D unresolved. This CDR3 comprises 13 residues. The ends were cut back, 0 bases at V and 6 bases at J, with 7 bases in the middle. CDR1 and CDR2 from the germline V gene are SGHRS and YFSETQ. The CDR3 region has the DNA TGCGCCAGCAGCTTGGGGTATCGCAATGAGCAGTTCTTC. Translation: CASSLGYRNEQFF.

A remark on this clonotype: Possible read error: a much larger clone is one base away. The chain employs TRBV11-2 and TRBJ2-7; TRBD1 matches at 7 bases. This CDR3 has 16 residues. The germline V gene has CDR1 SGHAT and CDR2 FQNNGV. The junction had 17 bases not matched to a gene; V was cut back by 7 bases and J by 5 bases. CDR3 DNA: TGTGCCAGCAACTTCCTCCCTCAGGGGGTGGAAGACGAGCAGTACTTC. This codes for CASNFLPQGVEDEQYF.

The rearrangement links TRBV12-3 or TRBV12-4 to TRBJ1-3; no clear D gene. CDR3 length equals 15 residues. V was clipped by 5 bases and J by 4 bases, with 15 bases between them. The CDR3 DNA sequence: TGTGCCAGCAGTCTGCTTTCGGCACGAGGAAACACCATATATTTT. It translates to CASSLLSARGNTIYF.

This chain connects TRBV28 to TRBJ2-7; no clear D gene. In germline, CDR1 is MDHEN, CDR2 SYDVKM. This CDR3 is 12 amino acids long. V was pared by 4 bases and J by 2 bases, with 6 bases between. The CDR3 DNA sequence: TGTGCCAGCAGTTCCATCCCCTACGAGCAGTACTTC. Protein sequence: CASSSIPYEQYF. The complete variable domain, with remaining parts taken from reference TRBV28 and TRBJ2-7, reads DVKVTQSSRYLVKRTGEKVFLECVQDMDHENMFWYRQDPGLGLRLIYFSYDVKMKEKGDIPEGYSVSREKKERFSLILESASTNQTSMYLCASSSIPYEQYFGPGTRLTVT.

This clonotype was found a few times. The rearrangement uses TRBV6-6 and TRBJ1-1; 10 nucleotides align to TRBD1. Germline values: CDR1 MNHNY, CDR2 SVGAGI (reference sequence). The ends lost 5 bases at V and 11 bases at J; junction bases unmatched: 8. The CDR3 has 13 residues. This chain's CDR3 is CASSPRDRGLAFF. The CDR3 DNA follows: TGTGCCAGCAGTCCCCGGGACAGGGGTTTGGCTTTCTTT.

This chain uses TRBV2 with TRBJ1-2, with D possibly TRBD1 on 6 matching bases. CDR1 and CDR2 (germline): SNHLY, FYNNEI. The CDR3 length is 13 residues. The V gene lost 4 bases and the J gene lost 4 bases, with 10 bases spanning the gap. The DNA of the CDR3 is TGTGCCAGCAGTGCCAGGGGCCTCTATGGCTACACCTTC. Protein sequence: CASSARGLYGYTF.

The table lists this clonotype with many counts. The genes are TRBV20-1 and TRBJ2-1, with TRBD2 matching over 8 bases. CDR1 is DFQATT, CDR2 SNEGSKA, per germline (reference sequence). There are 14 residues in the CDR3. After removal of 5 bases from V and 2 bases from J, the junction contained 5 bases not matched to a gene. The CDR3 DNA is TGCAGTGCTGTGGGACTAGATCCCTACAATGAGCAGTTCTTC. Its protein product is CSAVGLDPYNEQFF.

The sample holds many counts of this clonotype. The rearrangement uses TRBV7-2 and TRBJ1-3; D perhaps matches TRBD1 (5 bases). The germline V and J ends were trimmed by 3 bases and 0 bases, with 12 bases remaining between them. The CDR3 is 16 amino acids. The germline V gene encodes CDR1 SGHTA and CDR2 FQGNSA. The CDR3 DNA reads as TGTGCCAGCAGCTTTTGGGGGGGGAACTCTGGAAACACCATATATTTT. Its protein product is CASSFWGGNSGNTIYF.

J is TRBJ1-2 and V is TRBV19; a weak D match, TRBD1 (5 bases). CDR1 and CDR2 from the germline V gene are LNHDA and SQIVND (reference sequence). CDR3 length: 15 residues. Trimming removed 2 bases from V and 3 bases from J, with 13 bases in between. CDR3 sequence: CASSITGGADYGYTF. The CDR3 DNA follows: TGTGCCAGTAGTATAACAGGTGGTGCGGACTATGGCTACACCTTC.

This clonotype was seen a few times. The rearrangement joins TRBV11-2 to TRBJ2-4, with D possibly matching TRBD1 (5 bases). The germline V gene has CDR1 SGHAT and CDR2 FQNNGV. The CDR3 covers 14 residues. Deletions cut 3 bases from V and 9 bases from J, with 15 bases between. This CDR3 is CASSLGQGLGIQYF. The CDR3 DNA reads TGTGCCAGCAGCTTGGGTCAGGGCCTCGGCATTCAGTACTTC.

V and J are TRBV5-1 and TRBJ1-5; tentative D call: TRBD1 (5 bases). V lost 2 bases, J lost 2 bases, and 8 bases lay in between. Germline CDR1 is SGHRS and CDR2 is YFSETQ. This CDR3 is built from 14 residues. CDR3 region: CASSLEGRNQPQHF. In DNA form, the CDR3 reads TGCGCCAGCAGCTTAGAGGGGCGCAATCAGCCCCAGCATTTT. Filled out from reference TRBV5-1 and TRBJ1-5, the complete variable domain reads KAGVTQTPRYLIKTRGQQVTLSCSPISGHRSVSWYQQTPGQGLQFLFEYFSETQRNKGNFPGRFSGRQFSNSRSEMNVSTLELGDSALYLCASSLEGRNQPQHFGDGTRLSIL.

The chain uses TRBV5-5 and TRBJ2-7, with a weak D call TRBD1 (6 bases). This CDR3 comprises 13 residues. Germline V gene lookup returns CDR1 SGHKS and CDR2 YYEKEE (reference sequence). Trimming left V 0 bases short and J 6 bases short, with 10 bases between. The CDR3 region has the DNA TGTGCCAGCAGCTTGGTCCAGGGGTTCGAGCAGTACTTC. Its translation is CASSLVQGFEQYF.

This clonotype was detected a few times. The V call is TRBV18, the J call TRBJ1-5, with D maybe TRBD1 (6 bases). V gave up 2 bases and J gave up 7 bases, with 15 bases separating them. The CDR3 is made up of 15 amino acids. From germline, CDR1 is KGHSH and CDR2 LQKENI. CDR3 region: CASSPNYRVEQPQHF. CDR3 DNA sequence: TGTGCCAGCTCACCAAACTACAGGGTGGAACAGCCCCAGCATTTT.

In this sample, this clonotype turned up many times. The V and J genes are TRBV3-1 and TRBJ2-3; 10 bases map to TRBD1. This CDR3 is 15 amino acids long. Trimming at V came to 0 bases and at J to 4 bases, leaving 1 base not matched to a gene. The V gene's germline CDR1 is LGHDT and CDR2 YNNKEL (reference sequence). The CDR3 bases are TGTGCCAGCAGCCAAGATGGGACAGGGGCAGATACGCAGTATTTT. This sequence encodes CASSQDGTGADTQYF.

This sequence joins TRBV6-6 and TRBJ1-2; D remains unclear. This CDR3 has 12 residues. CDR1 MNHNY and CDR2 SVGAGI come from the germline V gene (reference sequence). Between the trimmed V and J ends, which lost 6 bases and 6 bases, there was a span of 11 bases. The CDR3 region has the DNA TGTGCCAGCAGAAGTCACAGCGATGGCTACACCTTC. Encoded protein: CASRSHSDGYTF.

At least ten counts were recorded for this clonotype. This chain connects TRBV12-3 or TRBV12-4 to TRBJ1-2; weak D call: TRBD1 (6 bases). Trimming stripped 5 bases from V and 0 bases from J, with 13 bases between. The CDR3 sequence is 15 residues long. The CDR3 DNA is TGTGCCAGCAGTCCTCCGGCAGGGGCTAACTATGGCTACACCTTC. This translates into CASSPPAGANYGYTF.

This clonotype was counted ten times or more. V gene TRBV6-1 combines with J gene TRBJ2-6, with unresolved D. Trimming took off 8 bases at V and 0 bases at J, with 11 bases between the two ends. Germline CDR1 and CDR2: MNHNS and SASEGT. The CDR3 contains 15 residues. CDR3 region: CASVERNSGANVLTF. The CDR3, as DNA: TGTGCCAGCGTCGAGAGGAACTCTGGGGCCAACGTCCTGACTTTC.

This clonotype was recorded a few times. The V call is TRBV4-3, the J call TRBJ2-3, with 7 bases that match TRBD2. The germline CDR1 and CDR2 sequences are LGHNA and YSLEER. The CDR3 covers 16 residues. The junction had 6 bases not matched to a gene; V was cut back by 3 bases and J by 0 bases. In DNA, the CDR3 is TGCGCCAGCAGCCAGCGGGGGACGTCTAGCACAGATACGCAGTATTTT. Translation: CASSQRGTSSTDTQYF.

The chain recombines TRBV6-5 with TRBJ2-7, with 8 positions matching TRBD1. J lost 1 base, V lost 5 bases, and 4 bases had no gene match. Germline V CDR1 and CDR2: MNHEY, SVGAGI. The CDR3 loop spans 14 amino acids. The CDR3, as DNA: TGTGCCAGCAGTCCCGACAGGGGTTCCTACGAGCAGTACTTC. It specifies CASSPDRGSYEQYF.

This clonotype was seen ten or more times. The rearrangement uses TRBV6-5 and TRBJ2-5; D is unclear. The CDR3 has 13 amino acids. Germline CDR1 and CDR2: MNHEY and SVGAGI. The germline V and J ends were trimmed by 6 bases and 2 bases, with 10 bases remaining between them. The CDR3 region is CASSPWGQETQYF. The CDR3 nucleotides are TGTGCCAGCAGCCCCTGGGGACAAGAGACCCAGTACTTC.

The table lists this clonotype with a count of one. The chain links TRBV24-1 to TRBJ2-2, with 7 positions matching TRBD1. The V gene end was trimmed by 2 bases and the J gene end by 7 bases; junction bases not matched to a gene: 3. The CDR3 extends over 14 amino acids. CDR1 is KGHDR and CDR2 is SFDVKD in the germline V gene. The CDR3 loop reads CATSDWTGRGELFF. CDR3 DNA: TGTGCCACCAGTGATTGGACAGGTCGCGGGGAGCTGTTTTTT.

This clonotype has a count of ten or more. The V call is TRBV7-8, the J call TRBJ1-1, with D tentatively TRBD1 (5 bases). Trimming shortened V by 2 bases and J by 0 bases, and 10 bases separated the two germline ends. This CDR3 region has 15 residues. CDR1 SGHVS and CDR2 FQNEAQ come from the germline V gene. The CDR3 coding sequence is TGTGCCAGCAGCTTACAGGGCGTAGTGAACACTGAAGCTTTCTTT. Its protein product is CASSLQGVVNTEAFF.

This clonotype was observed many times. The chain has TRBV2 and TRBJ2-5; TRBD2 might be the D (6 bases). The CDR3 covers 13 residues. Germline V gives CDR1 SNHLY, CDR2 FYNNEI. Deletions cut 11 bases from V and 5 bases from J, with 18 bases between. CDR3 loop: CALKGPEGETQYF. CDR3 in DNA: TGTGCCCTCAAGGGGCCGGAGGGCGAGACCCAGTACTTC.

This chain links TRBV6-6 with TRBJ2-3; perhaps TRBD2 as D (8 bases). Germline V gives CDR1 MNHNY, CDR2 SVGAGI (reference sequence). The CDR3 contains 19 residues. The germline V and J ends were trimmed by 2 bases and 4 bases, with 25 bases remaining between them. CDR3 sequence (DNA): TGTGCCAGCAGTTACCCCCAGGGGGAAGCGAGCGGGGGTGCAGATACGCAGTATTTT. Translating gives CASSYPQGEASGGADTQYF.

This clonotype was observed many times. The chain employs TRBV6-2 or TRBV6-3 and TRBJ1-1; D is ambiguous. CDR1 MNHEY and CDR2 SVGEGT come from the germline V gene. With 5 bases removed from V and 0 bases from J, the gap between germline ends came to 10 bases. The CDR3 is made up of 14 amino acids. In nucleotides, the CDR3 is TGTGCCAGCAGTCGCCTGAGAGTGAACACTGAAGCTTTCTTT. Translation: CASSRLRVNTEAFF.